This T cell receptor beta chain was observed in a study of cytomegalovirus exposure and HLA in healthy donors (dated by TCRdb to about 2017). Looking at the study overall: In an earlier analysis of under 750 of the donors, 276 Gb of sequence data and 90 million to 120 million unique TCR beta sequences from roughly 180 million T cells were reported. An early release that covered some 630 HLA-typed donors contained about 290 gigabases of sequencing data and roughly 84 million unique TCR sequences. The genetic ancestry cluster associated with self-reported Caucasian donors included around four fifths of the 398 genotyped donors. The study aimed to test whether cataloging public T cell receptors could reveal signatures of past pathogen exposure. The T cell repertoires of 666 subjects were profiled by immunosequencing and related to cytomegalovirus serostatus. In addition to the first cohort of approximately 670 subjects, a separate validation cohort of under 150 different subjects was used. To predict cytomegalovirus infection status, the study brought together high-throughput TCR immunosequencing, statistical association of individual TCRs with disease status, and machine learning. To study patterns of TCR occurrence, a later analysis re-analyzed previously published TCR beta repertoires from 700 or so donors and added high-resolution HLA genotyping. The later analysis used no new phenotypic data to find candidate immune exposures, relying instead on TCR beta sequences and their occurrence across donors. To decide whether each TCR beta V gene segment behaved as functional or pseudogenic, an earlier analysis of several hundred of the donors relied on high-throughput TCR beta sequencing. Donor age, sex, ethnicity and CMV serostatus were collected together with the repertoire data. In a later genetic analysis, genome-wide SNP genotypes for about 55% of the roughly 700 donors were used, and that subset was treated as a discovery cohort. Every repertoire in the discovery cohort had been generated on one and the same sequencing platform. Class I and class II HLA loci were covered by the typing at four-digit resolution. Typing coverage varied by locus: roughly 620-640 donors for A, B, C, DRB1 and DQB1; approximately 560 for DQA1; more than 600 for DPA1; roughly 450 for DPB1. Because of strong linkage in the cohort, roughly five DR-DQ haplotypes were treated as single units for association and clustering. Among some 410 genotyped donors of the cohort, an average of around 250,000 unique TCR beta nucleotide sequences was sequenced per donor, of which about 18% were non-productive.

Spanning cysteine to phenylalanine, the CDR3 consists of 17 amino acids. The retained sequence is limited to the CDR3, 51 bases, with the frame set at the first base. CDR1 LNHDA and CDR2 SQIVND were looked up in the germline V gene (reference sequence). Trimming takes 4 bases from V and 3 bases from J, and the germline ends sit 21 bases apart. Library preparation used the immunoSEQ multiplex PCR assay. For the multiplex PCR, a mixture combining 60 forward primers for TCR Vbeta segments and 13 reverse primers for TCR Jbeta segments was used. The CDR3 region of rearranged TCR beta genes was amplified from genomic DNA with a multiplex PCR assay. The Illumina HiSeq System was used to sequence the amplified TCR beta libraries as 87-base-pair reads. The authors' analysis ran thus. In a later analysis, some 80 million unique TCR beta chains were counted across the 500 to 850 repertoires, and roughly 11 million of these chains were shared by at least two donors. To remove PCR and sequencing errors, raw reads were error-corrected and collapsed into unique sequences using a nearest-neighbor algorithm that merged closely related sequences. CDR3 sequences were aligned to IMGT reference sequences to assign V, D and J gene segments. For a sequence to be retained, at least a six-nucleotide match to both a V gene segment and a J gene segment was required. Rearrangements were called productive when the CDR3 lacked stop codons and stayed in frame with V and J; all others were non-productive. CDR3 was defined by IMGT convention, running from the second conserved V-encoded cysteine to the conserved J-encoded phenylalanine. The earlier analysis of fewer than 750 of the donors excluded sequences that lacked an unambiguous match to a single V gene segment. An earlier analysis of 500 to 600 of the donors classified V segments as functional when productive rearrangements were above 56.7% and as segregating when the standard deviation between donors was above 5%. A statistical classification framework was built for diagnosing cytomegalovirus status from the catalog of TCR beta chain sequences. In a later analysis, V and J genes were assigned by comparing TCR nucleotide sequences against IMGT/GENE-DB human TR gene sequences. Using the TCRdist pipeline, a later analysis assigned CDR3 sequences along with most-parsimonious VDJ recombination scenarios. In a later analysis, each TCR beta chain was defined by its CDR3 amino acid sequence together with its V-gene family, and reads without a unique V-gene family were excluded. A later analysis removed several hundred highly shared, low-generation-probability nucleotide sequences to deal with suspected cross-contamination and a sequencing artifact. A later analysis calculated a clonal expansion index for each public chain from normalized within-repertoire ranks of inferred template counts. A later analysis computed generation probabilities with a VDJ recombination model fitted to out-of-frame rearrangements, and checked the results against IGoR. In a later analysis, TCR-TCR, TCR-HLA and TCR-CMV co-occurrence was scored with hypergeometric tests, and a repertoire-size bias correction was applied to TCR pairs. In a later analysis, false discovery rates were estimated by permuting HLA or CMV assignments 20 times. In a later analysis, co-occurring TCRs were grouped using DBSCAN, and TCRdist sequence similarity was added for clustering within HLA-allele-positive subsets. For co-occurrence clustering, repertoires with fewer than 30,000 or more than 120,000 public chains were excluded, along with roughly 5 repertoires with anomalous nucleotide sharing. Entries here come from immuneACCESS through TCRdb and include only in-frame sequences with V and J called. Some clones fail to appear in such tables; in the studies checked, an unresolved V gene covers under half of the shortfall, and the cause of the remainder is unknown. For V, J and clone size, that table is used; D and trimming come from the DNA. This sample comprises around 76,000 clones, roughly 79% of them detected only once. 1.5% to 2% of the sample goes to the ten largest clones.

A note on this clone: Its antigen target is currently unknown. Per-base quality was not reported, and no clone a single base away is much larger than it.

The study at large found these results: Immune exposure information for the cohort was limited to CMV serostatus. The earlier analysis of approximately 560 of the donors excluded roughly 17 rarely observed V segments, including chromosome 9 orphons, because counts were too low. In a later analysis, around 17,000 TCR beta sequences were associated with specific HLA alleles at a false discovery rate of 0.05. The classifier was reported to diagnose cytomegalovirus status with high specificity and sensitivity in both the original and validation cohorts. Across donors, most TCR sequences were observed very rarely, whereas some public TCRs were present in many individuals. A later analysis found that HLA-associated TCR beta chains were more clonally expanded and had lower generation probabilities than equally common non-associated chains. Linkage disequilibrium might explain the correlated functional status among segregating V segments, but an unknown experimental factor could not be excluded. Some IMGT-functional V segments, including TRBV6-2 and TRBV6-3, could not be told apart with the 87-base-pair reads, so those segments were excluded. The study listed over 150 TCR beta chains as associated with cytomegalovirus. Strong co-occurrence of HLA alleles, especially DR and DQ, made assigning TCR associations to individual alleles difficult. Several of the top co-occurrence clusters appeared to be linked to parvovirus B19, influenza, CMV and Epstein-Barr virus, according to a later analysis. In an earlier analysis of 587 of the donors, most TCR beta V segments appeared in productive rearrangements about 90% or about 30% of the time, broadly matching IMGT annotations. A further reported finding was that TCR beta sequences accurately predicted the HLA-A and HLA-B alleles for most subjects in the first cohort. In vitro tests confirmed that a few of the cytomegalovirus-associated TCR beta chains recognize cytomegalovirus antigens. An association between a missense DCLRE1C variant and V-gene and J-gene trimming of TCR beta chains was found in a later genetic analysis and replicated in an independent cohort. The presence/absence analyses assumed that sequencing depth was roughly uniform across donors, and that assumption may not be true. In this cohort, only TCR beta chains were sequenced, and detectable features were limited by the absence of alpha or paired-chain data. A cluster of highly shared sequence variants was judged likely to represent a technical artifact of the sequencing pipeline. According to a later analysis, TCR association rates differed among HLA loci, with DRB1 alleles showing the most associated TCRs and HLA-C alleles showing the fewest. Most CMV-associated TCR beta chains appeared to be HLA-restricted in a later analysis, and the HLA associations seemed to be driven largely by CMV exposure. Because some donors lacked HLA typing at each locus, the association tests relied only on the typed subset. In a later genetic analysis, fewer N-insertions in productive TCRs were reported among donors in an Asian-associated ancestry cluster than the roughly 700-donor mean. It was suggested by the authors that the approach could potentially be generalized to other disease states and immunological phenotypes.

The cohort was made up of approximately 700 healthy bone marrow donors. Cohort members were all nominally healthy when sampled, although unrecorded immune exposures were likely present. The donor tested CMV seronegative and was one of the 352 seronegative cohort members. Each donor provided a peripheral blood sample, and peripheral blood mononuclear cells were used for TCR beta sequencing. The Qiagen DNeasy Blood Extraction Kit was used to extract genomic DNA from the blood cell samples. This sequence was found in a man between 35 and 55 years old in good health and CMV-seronegative. Here the chain combines TRBV19 and TRBJ1-2; the D gene identity is not certain. Sequencing was carried out using PBMCs. The CDR3 sequence is CASSTLLGAFKDYGYTF. The DNA is as follows: TGTGCCAGTAGTACCCTTTTGGGAGCTTTCAAGGACTATGGCTACACCTTC.